Presented here are 5 T cell receptor beta chains from one specimen sequenced in a study of control samples from healthy donors and cancer patients. Clones were read by immunoSEQ multiplex PCR, and TCRdb kept only the in-frame ones, dropping some. The data contain about 99,000 clones, 80% to 90% of them seen just once; the ten biggest clones take up 19%. Sequencing was done on a sample of PBMCs. Source of these receptors: a man aged 60-69 years with lung cancer.

V and J are TRBV6-5 and TRBJ2-3; 7 bases fit TRBD1. V lost 3 bases to trimming and J lost 2 bases; unmatched junction nucleotides: 8. Germline CDR1 and CDR2: MNHEY and SVGAGI. This CDR3 region has 16 residues. CDR3 DNA sequence: TGTGCCAGCAGTTATCGACAGGGAGTCCTCACAGATACGCAGTATTTT. Translating gives CASSYRQGVLTDTQYF.

The genes are TRBV2 and TRBJ1-1; D is unresolved. V was shortened by 6 bases and J by 11 bases, with 13 bases between the two germline ends. The CDR3 runs 11 residues. Germline V gene data show CDR1 as SNHLY and CDR2 as FYNNEI. The CDR3 loop reads CASSEEFGAFF. The CDR3 DNA sequence: TGTGCCAGCAGCGAGGAGTTTGGGGCTTTCTTT.

J is TRBJ2-6 and V is TRBV11-2; D not resolved. The CDR3 is 17 amino acids. The germline gives CDR1 SGHAT, CDR2 FQNNGV. V was shortened by 5 bases and J by 0 bases, with 14 bases between the two germline ends. CDR3 loop: CASSTTRLSSGANVLTF. The CDR3 DNA reads TGTGCCAGCAGCACGACAAGGCTTAGCTCTGGGGCCAACGTCCTGACTTTC.

This clone was seen just once. V is TRBV5-5 and J is TRBJ1-1; D unclear. CDR3 length: 14 amino acids. The germline V and J ends were trimmed by 2 bases and 1 base, with 9 bases remaining between them. Germline V gives CDR1 SGHKS, CDR2 YYEKEE (reference sequence). The CDR3 sequence: CASSLTRPNTEAFF. The DNA of the CDR3 is TGTGCCAGCAGCTTAACTCGGCCGAACACTGAAGCTTTCTTT.

The chain combines TRBV7-8 with TRBJ2-3, with 9 bases matching TRBD1. CDR1 is SGHVS and CDR2 is FQNEAQ in the germline V gene. Trimming at V came to 1 base and at J to 4 bases, leaving 3 bases not matched to a gene. CDR3 length equals 15 residues. CDR3 region: CASSLGRQGADTQYF. Written as DNA, the CDR3 is TGTGCCAGCAGCTTAGGAAGACAGGGGGCAGATACGCAGTATTTT.